These 25 T cell receptor beta chains were sequenced from one sample in a study of T cell responses to AZD1222 COVID-19 vaccine. Assay: immunoSEQ multiplex PCR; the TCRdb copy retains only in-frame clones and omits some. Here the sample spans 150,000 to 200,000 clones, almost 95% being singletons. The sequencing here drew on peripheral blood, taken on day 0 of AZD1222 vaccination. All receptors derive from an adult in good health.

The rearrangement links TRBV7-2 to TRBJ1-2; tentative D call: TRBD1 (6 bases). The CDR3 has 14 residues. V gave up 2 bases and J gave up 4 bases, with 11 bases separating them. Germline V gene sequence: CDR1 SGHTA, CDR2 FQGNSA. CDR3 region: CASSLITGPYGYTF. The CDR3 region has the DNA TGTGCCAGCAGCTTAATCACAGGGCCCTATGGCTACACCTTC.

The chain links TRBV5-1 to TRBJ2-1, with TRBD2 matching 9 bases. The germline V gene encodes CDR1 SGHRS and CDR2 YFSETQ. The CDR3 length is 16 residues. V shed 0 bases and J 7 bases; nucleotides not matched to a gene: 8. The CDR3 here is CASSLVSGSGRNEQFF. Written as DNA, the CDR3 is TGCGCCAGCAGCTTGGTTAGCGGGAGTGGTCGGAATGAGCAGTTCTTC.

The gene calls are TRBV5-1 and TRBJ1-2, with 7 positions matching TRBD1. The J segment lost 8 bases and the V segment lost 5 bases, leaving 12 bases of the junction unmatched. Germline assignment: CDR1 SGHRS and CDR2 YFSETQ. The CDR3 length is 14 residues. The CDR3 reads CASRLEGAQRGYTF. CDR3 in DNA: TGCGCCAGCAGACTTGAGGGGGCGCAACGGGGCTACACCTTC. Full variable domain (remainder filled in from reference TRBV5-1 and TRBJ1-2): KAGVTQTPRYLIKTRGQQVTLSCSPISGHRSVSWYQQTPGQGLQFLFEYFSETQRNKGNFPGRFSGRQFSNSRSEMNVSTLELGDSALYLCASRLEGAQRGYTFGSGTRLTVV.

The count of this clone is one. This rearrangement joins TRBV4-3 to TRBJ2-5; 9 nucleotides agree with TRBD2. The junction had 5 bases not matched to a gene; V was cut back by 4 bases and J by 5 bases. Germline V gene lookup returns CDR1 LGHNA and CDR2 YSLEER. The CDR3 is 14 residues long. The CDR3 DNA reads TGCGCCAGCAGCCCCTTAGCGGGAGCGGAGACCCAGTACTTC. Translated: CASSPLAGAETQYF.

Concerning this clone: At one end, the junction sequence differs from germline, possibly due to a read error. This chain links TRBV6-1 with TRBJ1-1; possibly TRBD1 for D (6 bases). The length of the CDR3 is 14 residues. Germline V gene lookup returns CDR1 MNHNS and CDR2 SASEGT. CDR3: CASREAGEWAEAFF. Written as DNA, the CDR3 is TGTGCCAGCAGAGAAGCAGGGGAGTGGGCTGAAGCTTTCTTT.

V and J are TRBV7-2 and TRBJ2-7; possible D gene TRBD2, 6 bases. V was trimmed by 4 bases and J by 0 bases, leaving 16 bases between them. The CDR3 has 16 residues. Germline CDR1 SGHTA, CDR2 FQGNSA. The CDR3 DNA reads TGTGCCAGCAGCTCAGACAAGCAGGGAGGCTCCTACGAGCAGTACTTC. Protein sequence: CASSSDKQGGSYEQYF.

V usage is TRBV5-4 and J usage is TRBJ2-7; possibly TRBD1 or TRBD2 for D (5 bases each). V lost 5 bases to trimming and J lost 6 bases, with 18 bases between them. Germline CDR1 SGHNT, CDR2 YYREEE (reference sequence). CDR3 length equals 14 residues. CDR3 DNA sequence: TGTGCCAGCAGGCCCGGGACGCCGTCGGGCGAGCAGTACTTC. It is translated as CASRPGTPSGEQYF.

The rearrangement joins TRBV9 to TRBJ2-3; D remains ambiguous. V was cut by 3 bases and J by 0 bases, with 8 bases left in between. The CDR3 sequence is 14 residues long. The germline V gene encodes CDR1 SGDLS and CDR2 YYNGEE. For the CDR3, the DNA is TGTGCCAGCAGCGAGCATAGGAGCACAGATACGCAGTATTTT. It is translated as CASSEHRSTDTQYF.

The chain joins TRBV19 to TRBJ2-3; no definite D call. CDR3 length equals 14 residues. Germline V gene lookup returns CDR1 LNHDA and CDR2 SQIVND (reference sequence). Deletions cut 7 bases from V and 4 bases from J, with 15 bases between. The CDR3 protein is CASTDWRRADTQYF. The CDR3 DNA follows: TGTGCCAGTACCGATTGGAGACGGGCAGATACGCAGTATTTT. The entire variable domain, with the rest obtained from reference TRBV19 and TRBJ2-3, is as follows: DGGITQSPKYLFRKEGQNVTLSCEQNLNHDAMYWYRQDPGQGLRLIYYSQIVNDFQKGDIAEGYSVSREKKESFPLTVTSAQKNPTAFYLCASTDWRRADTQYFGPGTRLTVL.

The V and J genes are TRBV30 and TRBJ2-1; TRBD2 matches 12 bases. V lost 7 bases to trimming and J lost 5 bases; unmatched junction nucleotides: 3. The length of the CDR3 is 13 residues. Looked up from germline, CDR1 is GTSNPN and CDR2 is SVGIG (reference sequence). The CDR3 region is CALLAGGNNEQFF. The DNA for the CDR3 is TGTGCCTTACTAGCGGGAGGAAACAATGAGCAGTTCTTC.

This sequence joins TRBV9 and TRBJ2-1; 11 bases align to TRBD2. The germline gives CDR1 SGDLS, CDR2 YYNGEE. V lost 3 bases, J lost 9 bases, and 8 bases stayed unmatched. The CDR3 is 15 residues long. CDR3 loop: CASSAIAGGPVEQFF. CDR3 sequence (DNA): TGTGCCAGCAGCGCAATAGCGGGAGGGCCCGTTGAGCAGTTCTTC.

The rearrangement joins TRBV2 to TRBJ2-7; 7 bases agree with TRBD1. The CDR3 length is 13 residues. The V gene end was trimmed by 4 bases and the J gene end by 5 bases; junction bases not matched to a gene: 5. The V gene's germline CDR1 is SNHLY and CDR2 FYNNEI. Here the CDR3 reads CASSGQGGHEQYF. The CDR3 nucleotides read TGTGCCAGCAGTGGACAGGGCGGACACGAGCAGTACTTC.

V is TRBV6-5 and J is TRBJ1-2; D remains unclear. The germline gives CDR1 MNHEY, CDR2 SVGAGI. V lost 0 bases, J lost 7 bases, and 15 bases lay in between. The CDR3 loop spans 15 amino acids. CDR3 DNA sequence: TGTGCCAGCAGTTACTCGATTGGGGATCTAAGTGGCTACACCTTC. It codes for CASSYSIGDLSGYTF.

The chain employs TRBV7-8 and TRBJ2-7; TRBD1 might be the D (6 bases). V was cut by 5 bases and J by 0 bases, with 11 bases left in between. This CDR3 region has 14 residues. The germline gives CDR1 SGHVS, CDR2 FQNEAQ. In nucleotides, the CDR3 is TGTGCCAGCAGCGTTACAGGGAGCTCCTACGAGCAGTACTTC. It specifies CASSVTGSSYEQYF.

The CDR3 DNA follows: TGTGCCTGGAGTGCTGTGTTCTCCTCCTATAATTCACCCCTCCACTTT. Translated, it gives CAWSAVFSSYNSPLHF. The gene calls are TRBV30 and TRBJ1-6; D remains unclear. This CDR3 has 16 residues. V lost 1 base, J lost 0 bases, and 10 bases lay in between. Germline CDR1 GTSNPN, CDR2 SVGIG (reference sequence).

V gene TRBV4-2 combines with J gene TRBJ2-7; 11 nucleotides agree with TRBD2. This CDR3 is built from 18 residues. Germline V CDR1 and CDR2: LGHNA, YNFKEQ. V trimming: 4 bases; J trimming: 3 bases; junction bases outside the gene matches: 14. Here the CDR3 reads CASSPEPGLAESNYEQYF. The CDR3, as DNA: TGTGCCAGCAGCCCCGAGCCGGGACTAGCGGAAAGCAACTACGAGCAGTACTTC.

This sequence joins TRBV2 and TRBJ2-7; D remains unclear. Germline CDR1 reads SNHLY; CDR2 reads FYNNEI. This CDR3 contains 16 residues. V lost 6 bases to trimming and J lost 3 bases, with 21 bases between them. CDR3 region: CASRPFIGPANYEQYF. In DNA, the CDR3 is TGTGCCAGCAGACCCTTTATTGGGCCAGCGAACTACGAGCAGTACTTC.

Worth noting for this clone: The identical CDR3 is also encoded by other nucleotide sequences in the sample. J is TRBJ2-7 and V is TRBV6-5; 7 nucleotides align to TRBD1. V dropped 0 bases and J dropped 2; count of bases not matched to a gene: 4. This CDR3 contains 15 residues. Germline V CDR1 and CDR2: MNHEY, SVGAGI. Written as DNA, the CDR3 is TGTGCCAGCAGTTACTCTAGGACAGGCCCCTACGAGCAGTACTTC. Amino acid sequence: CASSYSRTGPYEQYF.

The V call is TRBV25-1, the J call TRBJ2-5; TRBD2 aligns across 8 bases. Germline values: CDR1 MGHDK, CDR2 SYGVNS. This CDR3 is built from 16 residues. The J segment lost 5 bases and the V segment lost 4 bases, leaving 12 bases of the junction unmatched. CDR3 protein: CASSVIGRGYLETQYF. CDR3 nucleotides: TGTGCCAGCAGTGTGATCGGGAGGGGCTATTTGGAGACCCAGTACTTC.

This clone occurred once. This chain uses TRBV7-2 with TRBJ2-5; D is perhaps TRBD2 (5 bases). Trimming removed 6 bases from V and 5 bases from J, with 13 bases in between. The CDR3 loop spans 13 amino acids. Germline V gene lookup returns CDR1 SGHTA and CDR2 FQGNSA. The CDR3 DNA reads as TGTGCCAGCAGGCTCGGGGTTTTCGAGACCCAGTACTTC. Protein sequence: CASRLGVFETQYF.

This chain uses TRBV11-2 with TRBJ1-5; no definite D call. Trimming stripped 0 bases from V and 7 bases from J, with 7 bases between. The CDR3 totals 13 residues. CDR1 is SGHAT and CDR2 is FQNNGV in the germline V gene. The CDR3 DNA reads as TGTGCCAGCAGCTTAGATTGGGGACAGCCCCAGCATTTT. This translates into CASSLDWGQPQHF.

The V gene is TRBV7-3, the J gene TRBJ1-1; D is unresolved. Trimming removed 4 bases from V and 1 base from J, with 4 bases in between. Germline V gene data show CDR1 as SGHTA and CDR2 as FQGTGA. The CDR3 is 12 amino acids. CDR3 DNA sequence: TGTGCCAGCAGCTGGAGGAACACTGAAGCTTTCTTT. The encoded protein is CASSWRNTEAFF.

J is TRBJ2-5 and V is TRBV27; tentatively, D is TRBD2 (5 bases). CDR1 MNHEY and CDR2 SMNVEV come from the germline V gene (reference sequence). The CDR3 covers 18 residues. The V gene lost 5 bases and the J gene lost 5 bases, with 27 bases spanning the gap. CDR3 DNA: TGTGCCAGCAGTCCGTACCCCCCCCGGACGAAGGAGGCGGAGACCCAGTACTTC. Translating it yields CASSPYPPRTKEAETQYF.

The chain recombines TRBV9 with TRBJ2-5; 8 bases are a match to TRBD2. Losses at the gene ends were 4 bases for V and 0 bases for J; bases not matched to a gene: 8. The germline V gene has CDR1 SGDLS and CDR2 YYNGEE. This CDR3 contains 16 residues. The CDR3 here is CASSSRQTSDQETQYF. CDR3 sequence (DNA): TGTGCCAGCAGCTCAAGGCAGACTAGCGACCAAGAGACCCAGTACTTC.

The rearrangement uses TRBV10-2 and TRBJ2-3; D is perhaps TRBD1 (5 bases). V lost 3 bases and J 2 bases, leaving 9 bases between the germline ends. The length of the CDR3 is 14 residues. The germline gives CDR1 WSHSY, CDR2 SAAADI. Written as DNA, the CDR3 is TGCGCCAGCAGTGAACAGGCCACCACAGATACGCAGTATTTT. Protein sequence: CASSEQATTDTQYF.